This note documents a single T cell receptor (beta chain) sequence. Its antigen remains unknown. Expressed TCRB transcripts got sequenced, as all isolated RNA was reverse transcribed. The method was immunoSEQ multiplex PCR; TCRdb's version includes in-frame clones alone and lacks a portion of them. The sample gives 300,000 to 450,000 clones, around 13% of which show up once; roughly 0.015% is in the top ten. This specimen comes from a study of beta chain features in type 1 diabetes. About the research overall: Regarding age, gender and cell yields, patients proved similar to healthy donors.

Study-wide findings and caveats: VDJ junctions sequenced from type 1 diabetes patients showed fewer insertions and more deletions.

One heparinised draw of blood, averaging around 120 mL, came from each donor. Sorting of CD4+ naive, central memory, regulatory and stem cell-like memory cells was performed via CD45RO/CCR7/CD25/CD127/CD95/CD27. The receptor comes from a man aged 18-30 years in good health. Sequenced: naive CD4+ T cells from blood.

The CDR3 protein is CASGSGGEQYF. CDR3 DNA: TGTGCCAGTGGGTCAGGTGGCGAGCAGTACTTC. J is TRBJ2-7 and V is TRBV9, with D unresolved. Trimming removed 8 bases at V and 6 bases at J, with 12 bases between. CDR3 length: 11 amino acids. Germline V gives CDR1 SGDLS, CDR2 YYNGEE.